This TCR beta chain was captured in a study of cytomegalovirus exposure and HLA in healthy donors. With respect to this clone: Antigen unknown.

Donors in the study were healthy people who gave bone marrow. Whole-study findings and limits: An analysis done earlier found most TCR beta V segments productive about 87% or about 30% of the time. The authors later linked a missense DCLRE1C variant to TCR beta V- and J-gene trimming.

Vbeta (60) and Jbeta (13) primers were used in the PCR. The method was immunoSEQ multiplex PCR; TCRdb's version includes in-frame clones alone and lacks a portion of them. The data hold 90,000 to 150,000 clones, with 50% to 65% observed a single time. This CDR3 has 14 residues. Germline CDR1 reads SNHLY; CDR2 reads FYNNEI. With 6 bases removed from V and 1 base from J, the gap between germline ends came to 12 bases. This receptor was taken from a man aged 35-49 years in good health and CMV-seropositive. The chain carries TRBV2 and TRBJ1-1; a weak D match, TRBD1 (6 bases). Sequencing input: PBMCs. This CDR3 is CASSQQGPNTEAFF. In nucleotides, the CDR3 is TGTGCCAGCAGCCAACAGGGACCGAACACTGAAGCTTTCTTT. Full variable domain (outside the CDR3, taken from reference TRBV2 and TRBJ1-1): EPEVTQTPSHQVTQMGQEVILRCVPISNHLYFYWYRQILGQKVEFLVSFYNNEISEKSEIFDDQFSVERPDGSNFTLKIRSTKLEDSAMYFCASSQQGPNTEAFFGQGTRLTVV.